These 10 T cell receptor beta chains were sequenced from one sample in a study of beta chain features in type 1 diabetes. cDNA synthesis used the whole RNA isolate, giving expressed TCRB sequences. The method was immunoSEQ multiplex PCR; TCRdb's version includes in-frame clones alone and lacks a portion of them. The sample lists 140,000 to 150,000 clones; about 44% were seen once. What was sequenced was Tregs from blood. All receptors derive from a man aged 18 to 30 in good health.

The chain uses TRBV2 and TRBJ2-3, with TRBD2 as a possible D gene (5 bases). CDR3 length: 13 residues. Trimming left V 3 bases short and J 8 bases short, with 12 bases between. CDR1 SNHLY and CDR2 FYNNEI come from the germline V gene. This CDR3 is CASSERLAGTQYF. In DNA, the CDR3 is TGTGCCAGCAGTGAGAGGCTAGCCGGTACGCAGTATTTT. Full variable domain (missing parts from reference TRBV2 and TRBJ2-3): EPEVTQTPSHQVTQMGQEVILRCVPISNHLYFYWYRQILGQKVEFLVSFYNNEISEKSEIFDDQFSVERPDGSNFTLKIRSTKLEDSAMYFCASSERLAGTQYFGPGTRLTVL.

This clone was seen only a few times. The CDR3 reads CASSLRQGIIEQYF. The CDR3 bases are TGTGCCAGCAGCTTACGACAGGGAATAATCGAGCAGTACTTC. The rearrangement joins TRBV7-9 to TRBJ2-7; 7 bases are a match to TRBD1. J gave up 6 bases and V 2 bases, and 7 bases lay outside the gene matches. The length of the CDR3 is 14 residues. Germline V gene lookup returns CDR1 SEHNR and CDR2 FQNEAQ (reference sequence).

The rearrangement joins TRBV23-1 to TRBJ1-2; unclear D gene. TRBV23-1 is treated as an ORF (open reading frame) with a function not yet certain. The V end lost 11 bases, the J end lost 0 bases, and 10 bases lay between the germline ends. This CDR3 has 12 residues. CDR3 bases: TGCGCCCCCGAAGAGGCTAACTATGGCTACACCTTC. This codes for CAPEEANYGYTF.

The chain recombines TRBV6-5 with TRBJ1-1; no definite D call. The V gene lost 2 bases and the J gene lost 3 bases, with 10 bases spanning the gap. Per the germline V gene, CDR1 is MNHEY and CDR2 is SVGAGI. CDR3 length: 14 residues. CDR3 DNA sequence: TGTGCCAGCAGTTACAAGCGAGGCTACACTGAAGCTTTCTTT. Translation: CASSYKRGYTEAFF.

The chain joins TRBV7-9 to TRBJ1-4; D is possibly TRBD1 (6 bases). Germline CDR1 SEHNR, CDR2 FQNEAQ (reference sequence). This CDR3 region has 16 residues. V was shortened by 10 bases and J by 5 bases, with 23 bases between the two germline ends. CDR3 sequence reads: CATPGRGPAKNEKLFF. In DNA form, the CDR3 reads TGTGCCACCCCCGGCAGGGGCCCTGCAAAGAATGAAAAACTGTTTTTT.

The chain joins TRBV28 to TRBJ1-1; D not resolved. Per germline, CDR1 MDHEN and CDR2 SYDVKM. The V end lost 4 bases, the J end lost 9 bases, and 9 bases lay between the germline ends. The CDR3 is made up of 11 amino acids. The CDR3 here is CASSWRVQAFF. The CDR3 DNA reads as TGTGCCAGCAGTTGGAGGGTCCAAGCTTTCTTT.

This sequence joins TRBV28 and TRBJ2-7; the D is unclear. The length of the CDR3 is 16 residues. Germline loops: CDR1 MDHEN, CDR2 SYDVKM. The V end was cut by 3 bases, the J end by 0 bases, with 15 bases between. CDR3 in amino acids: CASSFGVQSPSYEQYF. CDR3 DNA: TGTGCCAGCAGTTTCGGTGTGCAATCCCCCTCCTACGAGCAGTACTTC.

The gene calls are TRBV28 and TRBJ1-3; D is uncertain. Trimming removed 1 base at V and 8 bases at J, with 3 bases between. Germline V CDR1 and CDR2: MDHEN, SYDVKM. The CDR3 runs 11 residues. DNA of the CDR3: TGTGCCAGCAGTTTATCTTACACCATATATTTT. It encodes CASSLSYTIYF.

This clone came up a few times. The gene calls are TRBV7-8 and TRBJ2-1, with 9 nucleotides matching TRBD2. Per germline, CDR1 SGHVS and CDR2 FQNEAQ. This CDR3 is built from 16 residues. With V trimmed by 5 bases and J by 0 bases, 5 bases remained unmatched. CDR3 DNA sequence: TGTGCCAGCAGCAGAAGCGGGAGGCCCTCCTACAATGAGCAGTTCTTC. Amino acids: CASSRSGRPSYNEQFF.

J is TRBJ2-1 and V is TRBV4-3, with 10 positions matching TRBD2. The germline gives CDR1 LGHNA, CDR2 YSLEER. The V and J ends lost 4 bases and 5 bases, in that order; junction bases with no gene match: 5. The CDR3 spans 15 residues. CDR3 nucleotide sequence: TGCGCCAGCAGCCCCGGGACTAGCGCAGACAATGAGCAGTTCTTC. Encoded protein: CASSPGTSADNEQFF.